The clone carrying this T cell receptor (beta chain) was seen repeatedly, ten times or more. This sample was taken from a study of human T cells and chemical hapten exposure. Study overall: Small volume differences among pooled libraries mainly caused per-sample TCR yield variation.

Germline CDR1 SGDLS, CDR2 YYNGEE. The V and J ends lost 3 bases and 4 bases respectively, with 11 bases between them. The CDR3 has 13 residues. TCRdb fed the RACE reads into MiXCR, producing one record per CDR3 protein. The sample shows 300,000 to 450,000 distinct CDR3 sequences, nearly 5% of them seen only once. Sample time point: patch test 1, 2 weeks after DPC sensitization. Indicated treatment: therapeutic diphenylcyclopropenone sensitization with weekly scalp DPC. Specimen: whole blood, collected in connection with sensitization to the hapten diphenylcyclopropenone (DPC). The V gene is TRBV9, the J gene TRBJ2-7; perhaps TRBD1 as D (5 bases). The sequence was collected from a woman between 45 and 60 years old with alopecia areata. Some clones in this sample may be carry-over from other donors' samples. CDR3 coding DNA: TGTGCCAGCAGCGAGGACACCACGTACGAGCAGTACTTC. Its protein is CASSEDTTYEQYF.